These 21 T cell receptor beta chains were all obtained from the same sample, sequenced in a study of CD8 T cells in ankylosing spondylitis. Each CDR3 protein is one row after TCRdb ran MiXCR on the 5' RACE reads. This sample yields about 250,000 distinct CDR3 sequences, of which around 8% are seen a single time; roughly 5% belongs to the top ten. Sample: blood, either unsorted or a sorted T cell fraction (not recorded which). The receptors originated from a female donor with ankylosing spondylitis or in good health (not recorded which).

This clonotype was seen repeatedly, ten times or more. Here the CDR3 reads CAGRQNPDSFNEQFF. In nucleotides, the CDR3 is TGCGCCGGCCGCCAAAACCCTGACAGTTTCAATGAGCAGTTCTTC. V and J are TRBV5-1 and TRBJ2-1; D possibly corresponds to TRBD1 (5 bases). CDR1 and CDR2 (germline): SGHRS, YFSETQ. Trimming removed 10 bases at V and 6 bases at J, with 23 bases between. This CDR3 has 15 residues.

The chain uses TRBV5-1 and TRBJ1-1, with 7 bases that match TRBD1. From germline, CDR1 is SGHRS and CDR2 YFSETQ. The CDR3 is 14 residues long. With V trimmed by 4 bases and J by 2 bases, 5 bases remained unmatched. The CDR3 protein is CASSGGQSNTEAFF. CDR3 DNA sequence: TGCGCCAGCAGCGGGGGACAGTCAAACACTGAAGCTTTCTTT.

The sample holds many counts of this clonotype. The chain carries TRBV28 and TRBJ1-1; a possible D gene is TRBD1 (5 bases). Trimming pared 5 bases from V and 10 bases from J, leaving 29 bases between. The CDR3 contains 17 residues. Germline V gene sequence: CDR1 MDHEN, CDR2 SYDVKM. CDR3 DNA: TGTGCCAGCAGTCCCTTCGCTTACTCCAGTGGGAGGGGAGTAGCTTTCTTT. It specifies CASSPFAYSSGRGVAFF. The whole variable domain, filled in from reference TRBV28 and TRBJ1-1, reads DVKVTQSSRYLVKRTGEKVFLECVQDMDHENMFWYRQDPGLGLRLIYFSYDVKMKEKGDIPEGYSVSREKKERFSLILESASTNQTSMYLCASSPFAYSSGRGVAFFGQGTRLTVV.

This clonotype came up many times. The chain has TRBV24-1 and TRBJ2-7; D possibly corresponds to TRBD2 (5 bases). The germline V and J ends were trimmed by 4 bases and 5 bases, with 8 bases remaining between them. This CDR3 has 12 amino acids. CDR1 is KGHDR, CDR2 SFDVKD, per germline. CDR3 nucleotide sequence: TGTGCCACCAGTGACCCCGGGAACGAGCAGTACTTC. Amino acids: CATSDPGNEQYF.

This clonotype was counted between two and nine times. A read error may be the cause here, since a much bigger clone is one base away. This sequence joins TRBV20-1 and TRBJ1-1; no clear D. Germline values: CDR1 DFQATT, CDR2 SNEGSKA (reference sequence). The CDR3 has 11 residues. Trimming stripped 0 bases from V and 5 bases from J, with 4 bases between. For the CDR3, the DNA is TGCAGTGCTAGAGAGGGGACTGAAGCTTTCTTT. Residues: CSAREGTEAFF.

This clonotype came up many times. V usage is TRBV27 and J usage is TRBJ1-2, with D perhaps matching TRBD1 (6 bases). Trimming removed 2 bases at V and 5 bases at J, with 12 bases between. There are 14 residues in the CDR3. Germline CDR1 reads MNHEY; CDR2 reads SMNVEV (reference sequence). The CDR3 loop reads CASSLAIGGYGYTF. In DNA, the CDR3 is TGTGCCAGCAGTTTAGCGATAGGGGGGTATGGCTACACCTTC.

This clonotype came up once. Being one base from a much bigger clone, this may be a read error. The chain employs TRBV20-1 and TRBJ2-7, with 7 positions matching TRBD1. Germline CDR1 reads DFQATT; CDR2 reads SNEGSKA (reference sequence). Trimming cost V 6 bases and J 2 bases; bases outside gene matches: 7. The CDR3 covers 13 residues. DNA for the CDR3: TGCAGTGCCCTTGGACAGGTCACCTACGAGCAGTACTTC. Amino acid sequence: CSALGQVTYEQYF.

The CDR3 protein is CASSRGTGNIQYF. CDR3 bases: TGTGCCAGCAGCAGAGGGACAGGAAACATTCAGTACTTC. The V call is TRBV6-1, the J call TRBJ2-4; 8 positions agree with TRBD1. Trimming at V came to 6 bases and at J to 6 bases, leaving 4 bases not matched to a gene. CDR1 and CDR2 (germline): MNHNS, SASEGT. The CDR3 covers 13 residues.

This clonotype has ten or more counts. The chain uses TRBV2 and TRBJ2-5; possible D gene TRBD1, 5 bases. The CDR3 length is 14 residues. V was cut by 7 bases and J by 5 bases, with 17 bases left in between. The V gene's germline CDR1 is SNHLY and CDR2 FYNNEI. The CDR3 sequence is CASNGADRWETQYF. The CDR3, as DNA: TGTGCCAGCAATGGGGCCGATAGGTGGGAGACCCAGTACTTC.

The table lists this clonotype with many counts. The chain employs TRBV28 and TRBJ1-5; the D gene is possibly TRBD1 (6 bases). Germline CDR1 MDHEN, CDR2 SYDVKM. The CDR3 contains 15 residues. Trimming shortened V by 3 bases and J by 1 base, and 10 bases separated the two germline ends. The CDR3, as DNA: TGTGCCAGCAGTTTGTTTGGACAGAGCAATCAGCCCCAGCATTTT. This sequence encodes CASSLFGQSNQPQHF.

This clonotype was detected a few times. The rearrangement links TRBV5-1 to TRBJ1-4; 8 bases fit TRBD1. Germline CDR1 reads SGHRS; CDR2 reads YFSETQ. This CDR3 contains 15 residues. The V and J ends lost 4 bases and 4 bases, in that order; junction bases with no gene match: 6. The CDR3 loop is CASSRRDRGNEKLFF. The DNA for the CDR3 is TGCGCCAGCAGCCGAAGAGACAGGGGTAATGAAAAACTGTTTTTT. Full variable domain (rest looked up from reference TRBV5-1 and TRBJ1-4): KAGVTQTPRYLIKTRGQQVTLSCSPISGHRSVSWYQQTPGQGLQFLFEYFSETQRNKGNFPGRFSGRQFSNSRSEMNVSTLELGDSALYLCASSRRDRGNEKLFFGSGTQLSVL.

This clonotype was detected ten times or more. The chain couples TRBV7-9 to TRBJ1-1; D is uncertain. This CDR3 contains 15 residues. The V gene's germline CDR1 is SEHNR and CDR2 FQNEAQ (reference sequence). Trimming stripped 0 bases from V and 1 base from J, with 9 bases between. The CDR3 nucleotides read TGTGCCAGCAGCTTAGCAGCCCCGGAGAACACTGAAGCTTTCTTT. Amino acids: CASSLAAPENTEAFF.

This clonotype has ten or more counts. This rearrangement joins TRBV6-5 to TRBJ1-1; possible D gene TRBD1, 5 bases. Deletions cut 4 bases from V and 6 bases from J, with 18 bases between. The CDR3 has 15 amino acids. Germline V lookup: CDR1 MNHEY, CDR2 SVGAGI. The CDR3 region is CASSWRGEGIAEAFF. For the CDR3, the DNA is TGTGCCAGCAGTTGGAGGGGCGAAGGCATCGCTGAAGCTTTCTTT.

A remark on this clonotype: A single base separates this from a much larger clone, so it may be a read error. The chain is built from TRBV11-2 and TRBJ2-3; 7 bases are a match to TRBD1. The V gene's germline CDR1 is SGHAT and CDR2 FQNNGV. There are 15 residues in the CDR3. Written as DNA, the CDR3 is TGTACCAGCAGCTACTACACCCAGGGGGCAGATACGCAGTATTTT. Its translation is CTSSYYTQGADTQYF.

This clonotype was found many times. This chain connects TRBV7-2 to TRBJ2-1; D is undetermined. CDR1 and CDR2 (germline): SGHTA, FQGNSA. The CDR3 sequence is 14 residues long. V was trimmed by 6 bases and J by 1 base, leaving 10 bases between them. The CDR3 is CASRNGPSYNEQFF. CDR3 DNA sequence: TGTGCCAGCAGAAACGGGCCTTCCTACAATGAGCAGTTCTTC.

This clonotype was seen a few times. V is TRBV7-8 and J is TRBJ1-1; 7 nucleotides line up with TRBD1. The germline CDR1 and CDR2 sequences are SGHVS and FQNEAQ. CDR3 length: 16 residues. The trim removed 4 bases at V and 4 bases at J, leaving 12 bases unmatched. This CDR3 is CASSSRDSYYATEAFF. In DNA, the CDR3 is TGTGCCAGCAGCTCCCGGGACAGTTACTATGCCACTGAAGCTTTCTTT.

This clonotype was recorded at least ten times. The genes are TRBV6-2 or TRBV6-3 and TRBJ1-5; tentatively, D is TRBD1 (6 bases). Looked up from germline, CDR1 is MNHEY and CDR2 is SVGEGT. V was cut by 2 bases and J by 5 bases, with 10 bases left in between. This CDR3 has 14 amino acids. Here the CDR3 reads CASSYNGGDQPQHF. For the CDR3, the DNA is TGTGCCAGCAGTTACAACGGGGGCGATCAGCCCCAGCATTTT.

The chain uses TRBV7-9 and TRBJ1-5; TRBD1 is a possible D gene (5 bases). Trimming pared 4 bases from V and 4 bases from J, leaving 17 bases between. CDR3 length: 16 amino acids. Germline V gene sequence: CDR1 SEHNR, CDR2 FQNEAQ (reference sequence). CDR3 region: CASSSSGRGENQPQHF. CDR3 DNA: TGTGCCAGCAGCTCCTCGGGGAGGGGAGAGAATCAGCCCCAGCATTTT. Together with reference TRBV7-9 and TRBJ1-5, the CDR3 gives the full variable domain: DTGVSQNPRHKITKRGQNVTFRCDPISEHNRLYWYRQTLGQGPEFLTYFQNEAQLEKSRLLSDRFSAERPKGSFSTLEIQRTEQGDSAMYLCASSSSGRGENQPQHFGDGTRLSIL.

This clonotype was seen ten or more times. In DNA form, the CDR3 reads TGCAGTGCTAGAGGGACTAGCGGGAATTACAATGAGCAGTTCTTC. It encodes CSARGTSGNYNEQFF. The chain carries TRBV20-1 and TRBJ2-1; 12 nucleotides match TRBD2. The germline V gene encodes CDR1 DFQATT and CDR2 SNEGSKA (reference sequence). The CDR3 length is 15 residues. The ends lost 1 base at V and 4 bases at J; junction bases unmatched: 2.

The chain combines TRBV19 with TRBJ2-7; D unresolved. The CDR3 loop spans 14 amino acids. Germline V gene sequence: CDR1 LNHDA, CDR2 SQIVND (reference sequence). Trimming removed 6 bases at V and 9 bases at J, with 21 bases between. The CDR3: CASRSPGVLGGQYF. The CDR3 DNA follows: TGTGCCAGTAGATCCCCCGGAGTCCTGGGTGGGCAGTACTTC.

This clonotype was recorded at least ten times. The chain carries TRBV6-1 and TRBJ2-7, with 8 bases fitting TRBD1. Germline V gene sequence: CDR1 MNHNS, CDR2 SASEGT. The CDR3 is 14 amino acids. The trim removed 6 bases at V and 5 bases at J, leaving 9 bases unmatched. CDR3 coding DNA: TGTGCCAGCAGCCCCACGACAGGGGTCCACGAGCAGTACTTC. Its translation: CASSPTTGVHEQYF.